This T cell receptor (beta chain) came from a study of T cell responses to AZD1222 COVID-19 vaccine. Broader study findings: Reportedly, nearly half the spike-specific TCRs target unmutated variant regions.

V was cut by 0 bases and J by 3 bases, with 13 bases left in between. The CDR3 loop spans 15 amino acids. Germline CDR1 SGHRS, CDR2 YFSETQ. Comments on this clone: Its antigen is as yet unknown.

This table comes from immunoSEQ multiplex PCR, and its TCRdb copy is limited to in-frame clones, with some not included. The sample includes about 92,000 clones, about nine tenths seen only once; the top ten take about a tenth. The material was peripheral blood, obtained on day 0 of AZD1222 vaccination. The V and J genes are TRBV5-1 and TRBJ2-7, with D maybe TRBD1 (5 bases). This TCR was sampled from an adult in good health. CDR3 amino acids: CASSLEAGNIYEQYF. The CDR3 DNA follows: TGCGCCAGCAGCTTGGAGGCAGGGAATATCTACGAGCAGTACTTC.